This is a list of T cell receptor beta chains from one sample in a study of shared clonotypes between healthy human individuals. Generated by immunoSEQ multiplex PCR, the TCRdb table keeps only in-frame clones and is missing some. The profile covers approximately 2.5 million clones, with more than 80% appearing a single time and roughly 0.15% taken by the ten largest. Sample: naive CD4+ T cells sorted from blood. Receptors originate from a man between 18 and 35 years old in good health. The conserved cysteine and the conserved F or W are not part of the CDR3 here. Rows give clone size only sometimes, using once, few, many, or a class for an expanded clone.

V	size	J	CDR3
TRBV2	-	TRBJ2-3	ASSLIGGTDTQY
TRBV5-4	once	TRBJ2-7	ASSSTSGERLYEQY
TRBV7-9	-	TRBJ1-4	ASSFQGAGEKLF
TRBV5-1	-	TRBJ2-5	ASSLVGQGETQY
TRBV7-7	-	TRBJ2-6	ASSLLTPGANVLT
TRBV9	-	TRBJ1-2	ASSPTDSNYGYT
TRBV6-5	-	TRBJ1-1	ASSYSKGSHTEAF
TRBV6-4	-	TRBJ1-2	ASSEGQASSGYT
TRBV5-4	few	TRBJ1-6	ASRYERRTPEWLNSPLH
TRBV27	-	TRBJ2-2	ASRRGTGGNTGELF
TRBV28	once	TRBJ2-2	ASSSPGAGRGELF
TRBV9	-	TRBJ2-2	ASSVEDRHTGELF
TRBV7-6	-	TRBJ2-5	ASSLIPWAGGGVGGETQY
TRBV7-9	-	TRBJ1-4	ASTLYEKLF
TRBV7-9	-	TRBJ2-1	ASSLAAPNEQF
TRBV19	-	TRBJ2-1	ASSIRPILSNEQF
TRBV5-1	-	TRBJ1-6	ASSLEQGANSPLH
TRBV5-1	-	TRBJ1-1	ASRARGPEAF
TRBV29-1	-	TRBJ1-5	SVVLGVDQPQH
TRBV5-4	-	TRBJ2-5	ASSLRGEETQY
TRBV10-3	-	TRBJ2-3	ATQLAHTDTQY
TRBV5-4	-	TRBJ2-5	ASSRMDSQETQY
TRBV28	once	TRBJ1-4	ASGRPGTGVEKLF
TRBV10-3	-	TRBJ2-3	AISHRTDTQY
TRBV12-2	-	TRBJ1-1	ASRLAQAGGNTEAF
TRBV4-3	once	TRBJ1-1	ASSLSGDRGENTEAF
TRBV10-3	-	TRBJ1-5	AISEQGLANQPQH
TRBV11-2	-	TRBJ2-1	ASSYRDPRQF
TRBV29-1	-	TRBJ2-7	SYLTGLFTLEQY
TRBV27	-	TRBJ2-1	ASSRLGGQGNYNEQF
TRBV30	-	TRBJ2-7	AWSVGGNSYEQY
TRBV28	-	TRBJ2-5	ASYQLAGQETQY
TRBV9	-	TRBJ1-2	ASSSGGGYGYT
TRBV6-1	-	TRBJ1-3	ASSEVGAFPSGNTIY
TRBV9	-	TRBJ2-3	ASSVSGRGTDTQY
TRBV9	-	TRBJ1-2	ASRAGTGALYGYT
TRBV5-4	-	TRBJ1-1	ASREGLNTEAF
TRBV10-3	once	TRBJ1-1	AITIDRATEAF
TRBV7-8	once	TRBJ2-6	ASSLLQYGGRAARGANVLT
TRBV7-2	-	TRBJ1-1	ASSFLGQANTEAF
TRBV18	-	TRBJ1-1	ASSRGTGKMNTEAF
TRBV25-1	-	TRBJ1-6	ASSESPRKGLDNSPLH
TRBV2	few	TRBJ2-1	ASGKTSSLREQF
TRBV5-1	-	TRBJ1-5	ASSLAGTGDQPQH
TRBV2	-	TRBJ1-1	ASTDRANTEAF
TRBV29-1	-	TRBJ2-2	SVWDVTNTGELF
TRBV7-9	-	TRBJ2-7	ASSGPGDEQY
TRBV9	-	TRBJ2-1	ASSVGNRGSSYNEQF
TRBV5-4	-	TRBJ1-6	ASSVTGKELRSPLH
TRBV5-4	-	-	ASSTDRVYEQY
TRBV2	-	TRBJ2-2	ASSISGNTGELF